A selection of T cell receptor beta chains follows, all from one sample in a study of response to subunit inactivated influenza vaccine. Using its own MiXCR run on the RT-PCR reads, TCRdb lists one record per CDR3 protein. The sample includes 630,000 or so distinct CDR3 sequences, 15% to 18% of them seen just once. Source: PBMCs from blood, taken approximately 12 days after vaccination. These receptors all stem from a man aged 50 to 60 who received an inactivated influenza vaccine. The CDR3 runs from the conserved cysteine through the conserved F or W. D genes are given only for firm matches. Clone size is not always given. Where it is, it says once, few, many or a class for expanded clones.

once	TRBV5-1	TRBJ2-7	TRBD2	15	CASSLSGGGKYEQYF	TGCGCCAGCAGCTTGTCCGGCGGGGGGAAGTACGAGCAGTACTTC
.	TRBV29-1	TRBJ2-7	TRBD1	12	CSVRGQVHEQYF	TGCAGCGTGAGGGGACAGGTCCACGAGCAGTACTTC
many	TRBV5-6	TRBJ2-3	.	15	CASSLDSGSTDTQYF	TGTGCCAGCAGCTTGGATAGCGGTAGCACAGATACGCAGTATTTT
.	TRBV10-3	TRBJ1-1	.	15	CAISESYTGNPEAFF	TGTGCCATCAGTGAGTCGTACACCGGGAATCCTGAAGCTTTCTTT
.	TRBV7-9	TRBJ2-7	TRBD1	16	CASSLLSGTGDREQYF	TGTGCCAGCAGCCTCCTCTCCGGGACAGGGGATCGGGAGCAGTACTTC
few	TRBV6-5	TRBJ2-1	TRBD2	15	CASSYSRGLAVEQFF	TGTGCCAGCAGTTACTCGCGGGGACTAGCGGTTGAGCAGTTCTTC
.	TRBV12-3/TRBV12-4	TRBJ2-1	.	13	CASRVHLGNEQFF	TGTGCCAGCAGGGTCCATCTCGGCAATGAGCAGTTCTTC
.	TRBV6-7	TRBJ2-2	TRBD2	18	CASSYPFSSGVLTGELFF	TGTGCCAGCAGTTACCCCTTTTCTAGCGGGGTACTCACCGGGGAGCTGTTTTTT
.	TRBV15	TRBJ2-2	.	13	CATSSTTTGELFF	TGTGCCACCAGCAGTACTACGACCGGGGAGCTGTTTTTT
.	TRBV5-1	TRBJ1-1	.	13	CASSRGVLPEAFF	TGCGCCAGCAGCCGCGGCGTCCTCCCTGAAGCTTTCTTT
.	TRBV5-1	TRBJ2-1	.	14	CASSSGMQNNEQFF	TGCGCCAGCAGCTCCGGGATGCAAAACAATGAGCAGTTCTTC
few	TRBV28	TRBJ2-7	.	11	CASSLLGQQYF	TGTGCCAGCAGTTTATTGGGGCAGCAGTACTTC
.	TRBV29-1	TRBJ2-2	.	13	CSVGFSDTGELFF	TGCAGCGTTGGCTTTTCGGACACCGGGGAGCTGTTTTTT
.	TRBV29-1	TRBJ2-7	TRBD1	14	CSVGTGGDPYEQYF	TGCAGCGTCGGGACAGGAGGAGATCCCTACGAGCAGTACTTC
.	TRBV12-3/TRBV12-4	TRBJ2-7	TRBD1	16	CASSSPRTGKGSEQYF	TGTGCCAGCAGTTCACCCCGGACAGGTAAAGGATCCGAGCAGTACTTC
many	TRBV11-2	TRBJ2-1	TRBD2	12	CASSSRGGEQFF	TGTGCCAGCAGCTCCCGGGGGGGAGAGCAGTTCTTC
few	TRBV20-1	TRBJ2-5	.	15	CSARGLQGYQETQYF	TGCAGTGCTAGAGGGCTACAGGGATACCAAGAGACCCAGTACTTC
.	TRBV11-2	TRBJ2-4	.	15	CASSRTGTGKNIQYF	TGTGCCAGCAGCAGGACCGGGACTGGCAAAAACATTCAGTACTTC
.	TRBV7-9	TRBJ2-7	.	14	CASSSPLDGYEQYF	TGTGCCAGCAGTTCGCCACTGGACGGCTACGAGCAGTACTTC
.	TRBV27	TRBJ2-7	.	14	CASSLSQGIYEQYF	TGTGCCAGCAGTTTATCTCAGGGGATCTACGAGCAGTACTTC
few	TRBV12-3/TRBV12-4	TRBJ2-2	.	13	CASRPLISGELFF	TGTGCCAGCAGACCCTTAATCTCCGGGGAGCTGTTTTTT
.	TRBV12-3/TRBV12-4	TRBJ1-2	.	13	CASSAGTNYGYTF	TGTGCCAGCAGCGCCGGCACTAACTATGGCTACACCTTC
.	TRBV20-1	TRBJ1-2	.	12	CSASGGYYGYTF	TGCAGTGCTAGCGGAGGATACTATGGCTACACCTTC
.	TRBV12-3/TRBV12-4	TRBJ2-5	.	17	CASSFWSLARSEETQYF	TGTGCCAGCAGTTTCTGGTCTTTGGCGAGGTCGGAGGAGACCCAGTACTTC
.	TRBV10-3	TRBJ2-1	.	13	CAITGTSYNEQFF	TGTGCCATCACCGGGACTTCCTACAATGAGCAGTTCTTC
few	TRBV7-9	TRBJ1-1	.	15	CASSLGRTVNTEAFF	TGTGCCAGCAGCTTAGGACGAACCGTGAACACTGAAGCTTTCTTT
.	TRBV20-1	TRBJ2-1	TRBD1	15	CSARKGQGGYNEQFF	TGCAGTGCTAGAAAGGGACAGGGAGGGTACAATGAGCAGTTCTTC
.	TRBV7-3	TRBJ2-2	.	16	CASSLLGSGVPGELFF	TGTGCCAGCAGCTTACTAGGGAGTGGGGTCCCCGGGGAGCTGTTTTTT
.	TRBV5-4	TRBJ2-1	.	15	CASSLSGAFGDEQFF	TGTGCCAGCAGCTTGTCCGGGGCCTTTGGGGATGAGCAGTTCTTC
.	TRBV20-1	TRBJ1-5	.	15	CSAKRSSDRGQPQLF	TGCAGTGCAAAGAGATCCTCGGACAGAGGTCAGCCCCAGCTTTTT
few	TRBV12-3/TRBV12-4	TRBJ2-1	TRBD2	15	CASNRAGGSYNEQFF	TGTGCCAGCAACCGGGCGGGGGGTTCATACAATGAGCAGTTCTTC
many	TRBV29-1	TRBJ2-3	.	12	CSVNRDQDTQYF	TGCAGCGTAAACCGGGACCAAGATACGCAGTATTTT